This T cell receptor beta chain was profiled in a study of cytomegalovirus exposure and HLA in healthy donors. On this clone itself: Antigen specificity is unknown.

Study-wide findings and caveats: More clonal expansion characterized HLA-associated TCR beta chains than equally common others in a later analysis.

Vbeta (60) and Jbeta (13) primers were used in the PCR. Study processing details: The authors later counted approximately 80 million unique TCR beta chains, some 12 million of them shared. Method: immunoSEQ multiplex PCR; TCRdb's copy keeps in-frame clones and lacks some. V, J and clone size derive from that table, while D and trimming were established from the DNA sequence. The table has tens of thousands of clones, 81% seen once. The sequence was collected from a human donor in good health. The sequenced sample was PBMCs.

CDR3 coding DNA: TGTGCCAGCAGCTCCCGACTAGCGGGAGCTACAGTCCAAGAGACCCAGTACTTC. Protein: CASSSRLAGATVQETQYF. V gene TRBV7-6 combines with J gene TRBJ2-5; 12 bases map to TRBD2. V shed 4 bases, J shed 1 base, and the junction held 10 bases outside the gene matches. The CDR3 runs 18 residues. The germline CDR1 and CDR2 sequences are SGHVS and FNYEAQ.